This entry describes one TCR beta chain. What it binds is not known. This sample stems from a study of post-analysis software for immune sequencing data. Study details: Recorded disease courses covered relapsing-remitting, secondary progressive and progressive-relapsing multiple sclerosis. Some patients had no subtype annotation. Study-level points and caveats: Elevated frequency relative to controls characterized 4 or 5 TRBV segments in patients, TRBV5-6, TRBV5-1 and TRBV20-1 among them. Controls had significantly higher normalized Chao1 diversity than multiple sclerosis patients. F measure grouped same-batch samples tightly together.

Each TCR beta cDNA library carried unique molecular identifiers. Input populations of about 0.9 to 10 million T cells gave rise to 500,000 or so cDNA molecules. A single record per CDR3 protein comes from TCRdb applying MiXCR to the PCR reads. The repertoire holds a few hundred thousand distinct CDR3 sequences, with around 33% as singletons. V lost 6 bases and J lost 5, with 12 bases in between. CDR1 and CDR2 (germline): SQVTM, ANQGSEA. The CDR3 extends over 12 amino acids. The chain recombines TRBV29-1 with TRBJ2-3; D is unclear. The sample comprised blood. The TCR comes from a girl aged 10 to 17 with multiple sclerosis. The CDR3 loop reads CSVTAAQDTQYF. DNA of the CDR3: TGCAGCGTGACCGCCGCACAAGATACGCAGTATTTT.